What follows are 9 T cell receptor beta chains derived from one specimen sequenced in a study of T-cell memory formation after mild COVID-19 (dated by TCRdb to the early 2020s). The protocol used for the library was 5' RACE. These reads were obtained on an Illumina NovaSeq 6000. TCRdb cleaned the public reads at Q25 with fastp, built clones with MiXCR and kept in-frame beta chains. One record per CDR3 amino acid sequence lists the most common genes and DNA. The sample table records roughly 580,000 distinct CDR3 sequences; roughly 18% of these occur just once. Around 12% of the sample is taken by the ten largest. What was sequenced was PBMCs or a T cell subset sorted from them (not recorded which). These receptors were obtained from an adult woman who had mild COVID-19 (a few samples of this study predate the infection). The sample titles of this study are shuffled in the database, so cell type and time point are left out; the donor was told from shared clones.

This clonotype was counted only a few times. This chain uses TRBV7-8 with TRBJ2-7; 7 bases are shared with TRBD1. The CDR3 extends over 15 amino acids. V was pared by 5 bases and J by 4 bases, with 11 bases of the junction left unmatched. Germline V gives CDR1 SGHVS, CDR2 FQNEAQ. The CDR3 DNA follows: TGTGCCAGCAGCCCGCCCCCACGACAGGGTTACGAGCAGTACTTC. As protein: CASSPPPRQGYEQYF.

This chain connects TRBV20-1 to TRBJ1-2, with 8 bases identical to TRBD1. Germline CDR1 DFQATT, CDR2 SNEGSKA (reference sequence). J was trimmed by 4 bases and V by 6 bases; bases with no gene match: 7. The CDR3 has 13 amino acids. CDR3: CSAAQGALYGYTF. The CDR3 nucleotides read TGCAGTGCGGCCCAGGGGGCTCTCTATGGCTACACCTTC.

This sequence joins TRBV7-9 and TRBJ2-7, with 7 bases fitting TRBD2. The CDR3 contains 16 residues. The ends lost 5 bases at V and 4 bases at J; junction bases unmatched: 14. CDR1 and CDR2 (germline): SEHNR, FQNEAQ (reference sequence). CDR3 protein: CASSHNPRWGGYEQYF. CDR3 in DNA: TGTGCCAGCAGCCATAACCCCAGGTGGGGAGGGTACGAGCAGTACTTC.

The chain employs TRBV7-6 and TRBJ1-4; unclear D gene. The CDR3 covers 14 residues. With 4 bases removed from V and 4 bases from J, the gap between germline ends came to 10 bases. Per germline, CDR1 SGHVS and CDR2 FNYEAQ. CDR3 in amino acids: CASSSGARNEKLFF. The CDR3 DNA is TGTGCCAGCAGCTCCGGCGCGCGTAATGAAAAACTGTTTTTT.

The CDR3 DNA reads TGCAGTGCCCAGACAGGGAAGGGGACCCAGTACTTC. It yields the protein CSAQTGKGTQYF. This sequence joins TRBV20-1 and TRBJ2-5; the match to TRBD1 covers 7 bases. This CDR3 region has 12 residues. Looked up from germline, CDR1 is DFQATT and CDR2 is SNEGSKA (reference sequence). V lost 6 bases to trimming and J lost 7 bases; unmatched junction nucleotides: 8.

Only a few counts were recorded for this clonotype. The rearrangement joins TRBV20-1 to TRBJ2-1, with 12 bases aligning to TRBD2. This CDR3 has 15 residues. The germline V gene encodes CDR1 DFQATT and CDR2 SNEGSKA (reference sequence). V gave up 3 bases and J gave up 5 bases; unmatched junction bases: 5. The CDR3 nucleotides read TGCAGTGCTAGCCAGTCTAGCGGGGGGGACAATGAGCAGTTCTTC. This gives the protein CSASQSSGGDNEQFF.

This clonotype was picked up a small number of times. V gene TRBV24-1 combines with J gene TRBJ2-5; no definite D call. V was trimmed by 2 bases and J by 3 bases, leaving 3 bases between them. This CDR3 is built from 12 residues. The V gene's germline CDR1 is KGHDR and CDR2 SFDVKD. The DNA for the CDR3 is TGTGCCACCAGTGATTCCGAAGAGACCCAGTACTTC. This encodes CATSDSEETQYF.

The chain has TRBV12-3 or TRBV12-4 and TRBJ2-1, with TRBD2 matching 12 bases. The CDR3 sequence is 18 residues long. J was trimmed by 0 bases and V by 3 bases; bases with no gene match: 6. This chain's CDR3 is CASSFGLAGGPSYNEQFF. DNA for the CDR3: TGTGCCAGCAGTTTTGGGCTAGCGGGGGGGCCCTCCTACAATGAGCAGTTCTTC.

The V gene is TRBV11-2, the J gene TRBJ2-5; D is possibly TRBD1 or TRBD2 (5 bases each). The length of the CDR3 is 14 residues. The V and J ends lost 4 bases and 6 bases respectively, with 15 bases between them. CDR1 and CDR2 (germline): SGHAT, FQNNGV. CDR3 amino acids: CASSSHQGPKTQYF. CDR3 sequence (DNA): TGTGCCAGCAGCTCTCACCAGGGACCCAAGACCCAGTACTTC.